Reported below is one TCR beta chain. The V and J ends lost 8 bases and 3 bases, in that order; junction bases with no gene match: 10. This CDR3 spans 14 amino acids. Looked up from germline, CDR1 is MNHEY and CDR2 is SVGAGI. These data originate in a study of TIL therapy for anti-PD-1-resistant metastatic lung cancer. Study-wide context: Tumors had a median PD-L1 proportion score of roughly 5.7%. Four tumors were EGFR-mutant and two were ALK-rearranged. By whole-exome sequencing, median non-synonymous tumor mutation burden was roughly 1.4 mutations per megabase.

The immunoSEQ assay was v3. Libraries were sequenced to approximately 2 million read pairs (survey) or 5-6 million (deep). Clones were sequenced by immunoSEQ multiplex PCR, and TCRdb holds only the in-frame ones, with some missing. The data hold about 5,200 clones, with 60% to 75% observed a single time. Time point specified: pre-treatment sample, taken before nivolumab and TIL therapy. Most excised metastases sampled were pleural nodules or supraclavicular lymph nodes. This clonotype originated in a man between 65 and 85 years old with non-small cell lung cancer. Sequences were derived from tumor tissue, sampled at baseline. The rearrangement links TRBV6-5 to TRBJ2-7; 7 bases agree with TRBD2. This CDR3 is CASQRAGGDYEQYF. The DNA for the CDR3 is TGTGCCAGCCAAAGGGCTGGGGGGGACTACGAGCAGTACTTC.